The T cell receptor beta chain described here comes from a study of STAT5B mutations in CD4+ large granular lymphocyte leukemia. This table comes from immunoSEQ multiplex PCR, and its TCRdb copy is limited to in-frame clones, with some not included. Seen here are 25,000 to 30,000 clones, around 86% observed once, and the top ten hold 0.25% to 0.4%. The CDR3 is 14 amino acids. V shed 5 bases and J shed 5 bases, with 15 bases lying between them. Germline assignment: CDR1 SGHRS and CDR2 YFSETQ. This receptor was obtained from a human donor in good health. The chain combines TRBV5-1 with TRBJ2-3; D not certain. Sequencing was carried out using CD4+ T cells from blood buffy coats. This chain's CDR3 is CASSPLPARDTQYF. Written as DNA, the CDR3 is TGCGCCAGCAGTCCCCTTCCGGCCAGAGATACGCAGTATTTT. Using reference TRBV5-1 and TRBJ2-3 for the parts outside the CDR3, the full variable domain is KAGVTQTPRYLIKTRGQQVTLSCSPISGHRSVSWYQQTPGQGLQFLFEYFSETQRNKGNFPGRFSGRQFSNSRSEMNVSTLELGDSALYLCASSPLPARDTQYFGPGTRLTVL.